This passage covers 25 T cell receptor beta chains from one sample sequenced in a study of regulatory T cells in long-lasting Graves disease. Relying on iRepertoire HTBI primers and Arm-PCR of CDR3 regions, the team built TCR beta libraries. TCRdb used MiXCR to reprocess the multiplex PCR reads, holding one entry per CDR3 protein. Counted here are around 330,000 distinct CDR3 sequences, over 15% occurring once; the ten biggest clones make up approximately 35%. Sample time point: newly diagnosed GD, antithyroid drugs for less than 3 months. After RNA was extracted from PBMCs, the TCR library was made from it. The input for sequencing was peripheral blood mononuclear cells (PBMCs), taken at new diagnosis, from a patient treated with antithyroid drugs. These receptors came from a female donor with Graves disease.

This clonotype came up many times. The J gene is TRBJ1-6, the V gene TRBV12-3 or TRBV12-4; D is perhaps TRBD1 (5 bases). The CDR3 extends over 14 amino acids. V lost 6 bases to trimming and J lost 4 bases, with 10 bases between them. CDR3 region: CASRPGQYNSPLHF. CDR3 DNA: TGTGCCAGCAGACCCGGACAATATAATTCACCCCTCCACTTT.

Ten or more counts support this clonotype. The V gene is TRBV6-1, the J gene TRBJ2-3, with D uncertain. Trimming left V 6 bases short and J 2 bases short, with 3 bases between. This CDR3 has 11 amino acids. The germline V gene encodes CDR1 MNHNS and CDR2 SASEGT. CDR3 sequence: CASRTTDTQYF. The CDR3 DNA sequence: TGTGCCAGCAGGACCACAGATACGCAGTATTTT.

This clonotype was counted many times. The chain uses TRBV19 and TRBJ1-1; no definite D call. The CDR3 runs 12 residues. Germline V gene lookup returns CDR1 LNHDA and CDR2 SQIVND (reference sequence). Deletions cut 7 bases from V and 6 bases from J, with 12 bases between. The CDR3 coding sequence is TGTGCCAGTACCCTTTTAGGTTCTGAAGCTTTCTTT. The encoded protein is CASTLLGSEAFF.

This chain joins TRBV2 and TRBJ2-7, with D possibly TRBD1 on 6 matching bases. Germline V gene lookup returns CDR1 SNHLY and CDR2 FYNNEI. The CDR3 is 13 amino acids. The V end lost 8 bases, the J end lost 2 bases, and 13 bases lay between the germline ends. The chain's CDR3 is CASLGQSPYEQYF. The CDR3 DNA is TGTGCCAGCTTAGGACAGAGTCCCTACGAGCAGTACTTC. Complete variable domain (other parts from reference TRBV2 and TRBJ2-7): EPEVTQTPSHQVTQMGQEVILRCVPISNHLYFYWYRQILGQKVEFLVSFYNNEISEKSEIFDDQFSVERPDGSNFTLKIRSTKLEDSAMYFCASLGQSPYEQYFGPGTRLTVT.

This chain joins TRBV12-3 or TRBV12-4 and TRBJ2-1, with D perhaps matching TRBD2 (7 bases). The CDR3 totals 17 residues. V lost 4 bases to trimming and J lost 1 base, with 17 bases between them. CDR3 amino acids: CASSSILGGGSYNEQFF. CDR3 sequence (DNA): TGTGCCAGCAGTTCTATTTTAGGGGGGGGGTCCTACAATGAGCAGTTCTTC.

This clonotype was observed many times. The gene calls are TRBV28 and TRBJ2-3; 8 positions agree with TRBD1. CDR1 and CDR2 from the germline V gene are MDHEN and SYDVKM. CDR3 length: 13 amino acids. Trimming removed 10 bases from V and 1 base from J; junction bases left unmatched: 4. Here the CDR3 DNA reads TGTGCCACACTACAGGGGGGCACAGATACGCAGTATTTT. It encodes CATLQGGTDTQYF.

The table lists this clonotype with many counts. The chain couples TRBV3-1 to TRBJ2-1, with D tentatively TRBD1 or TRBD2 (5 bases each). CDR1 LGHDT and CDR2 YNNKEL come from the germline V gene (reference sequence). This CDR3 is built from 14 residues. Trimming took 0 bases from V and 8 from J, leaving 11 bases between them. CDR3 amino acids: CASSQEAGTDEQFF. In DNA form, the CDR3 reads TGTGCCAGCAGCCAAGAGGCCGGGACCGATGAGCAGTTCTTC.

The table lists this clonotype with a few counts. A much larger clone is a single base away; this may be a read error. The rearrangement uses TRBV12-3 or TRBV12-4 and TRBJ1-1; D is undetermined. The CDR3 runs to 14 residues. V was shortened by 7 bases and J by 5 bases, with 17 bases between the two germline ends. In DNA, the CDR3 is TGTGCCAGCACCCGCCAGACGGGTTGGACTGAAGCTTTCTTT. It codes for CASTRQTGWTEAFF.

Ten or more counts support this clonotype. V is TRBV12-3 or TRBV12-4 and J is TRBJ1-1; the match to TRBD1 covers 7 bases. V lost 6 bases, J lost 0 bases, and 4 bases stayed unmatched. The CDR3 contains 14 residues. CDR3 region: CASSHGQVNTEAFF. Here the CDR3 DNA reads TGTGCCAGCAGCCACGGACAGGTGAACACTGAAGCTTTCTTT.

This clonotype was picked up many times. The rearrangement joins TRBV2 to TRBJ2-3, with D possibly TRBD2 on 6 matching bases. CDR3 size: 14 residues. From germline, CDR1 is SNHLY and CDR2 FYNNEI. The V end lost 7 bases, the J end lost 6 bases, and 17 bases lay between the germline ends. CDR3 amino acids: CASKGYGSGDTQYF. CDR3 in DNA: TGTGCCAGCAAGGGGTACGGGAGCGGGGATACGCAGTATTTT.

This clonotype was picked up many times. The J gene is TRBJ2-3, the V gene TRBV14; D is ambiguous. Looked up from germline, CDR1 is SGHDN and CDR2 is FVKESK. The length of the CDR3 is 12 residues. V was trimmed by 4 bases and J by 4 bases, leaving 6 bases between them. CDR3 residues: CASSPAPDTQYF. The CDR3 bases are TGTGCCAGCAGCCCCGCGCCAGATACGCAGTATTTT.

Points on this clonotype: One junction end disagrees with the germline gene, perhaps due to a read error. This chain links TRBV6-1 with TRBJ2-5, with 11 bases that match TRBD2. CDR3 size: 17 residues. CDR1 MNHNS and CDR2 SASEGT come from the germline V gene. CDR3 sequence (DNA): TGTGCCAGCAGCGAAGTGACTAGCGGGGAAGATCAAGAGACCCAGTACTTC. Amino acids: CASSEVTSGEDQETQYF.

About this clonotype: A read error may be the cause here, since a much bigger clone is one base away. The chain recombines TRBV24-1 with TRBJ2-5, with 16 positions matching TRBD2. The end of the DNA aligns better with TRBJ2-1, so the J call may be wrong. The CDR3 has 21 amino acids. Germline V lookup: CDR1 KGHDR, CDR2 SFDVKD. The CDR3 DNA reads as TGTGCCGCCAGTGACCCCCTGGGACTAGCGGGAGGGAAGGAAATTGACACTGAGCAGTTCTTC. Translation gives CAASDPLGLAGGKEIDTEQFF.

A few counts support this clonotype. The rearrangement uses TRBV19 and TRBJ2-7, with a weak D call TRBD2 (5 bases). Germline V gene sequence: CDR1 LNHDA, CDR2 SQIVND (reference sequence). V was shortened by 4 bases and J by 2 bases, with 12 bases between the two germline ends. The CDR3 runs to 14 residues. CDR3 sequence reads: CASSTRTLTYEQYF. The CDR3 bases are TGTGCCAGTAGTACCCGGACTCTTACCTACGAGCAGTACTTC. The full variable domain, its missing parts supplied by reference TRBV19 and TRBJ2-7, is DGGITQSPKYLFRKEGQNVTLSCEQNLNHDAMYWYRQDPGQGLRLIYYSQIVNDFQKGDIAEGYSVSREKKESFPLTVTSAQKNPTAFYLCASSTRTLTYEQYFGPGTRLTVT.

This clonotype was seen at least ten times. V gene TRBV5-1 combines with J gene TRBJ2-6, with 8 bases that match TRBD1. With 1 base clipped from V and 12 bases from J, the junction kept 6 bases outside the gene matches. Looked up from germline, CDR1 is SGHRS and CDR2 is YFSETQ. The CDR3 is 14 amino acids. The CDR3 nucleotides read TGCGCCAGCAGCTTGCAGGGACAGGAAGGCGTCCTGACTTTC. Translation gives CASSLQGQEGVLTF.

This clonotype was detected only a few times. The chain employs TRBV5-1 and TRBJ2-1; the match to TRBD1 covers 9 bases. This CDR3 comprises 16 residues. Germline CDR1 SGHRS, CDR2 YFSETQ. Germline trimming cut 3 bases from V and 7 bases from J; bases unmatched to any gene: 11. CDR3 DNA sequence: TGCGCCAGCAGCTATACCGGGACAGGGTTGTTAAATGAGCAGTTCTTC. As protein: CASSYTGTGLLNEQFF. Using reference TRBV5-1 and TRBJ2-1 for the parts outside the CDR3, the full variable domain is KAGVTQTPRYLIKTRGQQVTLSCSPISGHRSVSWYQQTPGQGLQFLFEYFSETQRNKGNFPGRFSGRQFSNSRSEMNVSTLELGDSALYLCASSYTGTGLLNEQFFGPGTRLTVL.

The table lists this clonotype with many counts. CDR3 nucleotides: TGTGCCAGCAGCACGGGACAGAGCAACGAGCAGTACTTC. Amino acid sequence: CASSTGQSNEQYF. V usage is TRBV11-3 and J usage is TRBJ2-7; the match to TRBD1 covers 7 bases. The CDR3 is 13 amino acids. Germline V gene lookup returns CDR1 SGHNT and CDR2 YENEEA. V dropped 5 bases and J dropped 5; count of bases not matched to a gene: 6.

The gene calls are TRBV6-2 or TRBV6-3 and TRBJ2-1; 9 bases map to TRBD2. The CDR3 has 15 residues. Per the germline V gene, CDR1 is MNHEY and CDR2 is SVGEGT. J lost 5 bases, V lost 6 bases, and 8 bases had no gene match. The CDR3 loop reads CASRSRLAGNNEQFF. As DNA, the CDR3 is TGTGCCAGCAGGAGCCGTCTAGCGGGAAACAATGAGCAGTTCTTC.

In the case of this clonotype: A much larger clone lies one base from this, so it may be a read error. The chain joins TRBV12-3 or TRBV12-4 to TRBJ2-7; TRBD2 agrees at 9 bases. This CDR3 spans 16 amino acids. Trimming removed 8 bases from V and 7 bases from J; junction bases left unmatched: 18. The DNA for the CDR3 is TGTGCCAGCGTCGGTCAAGGACTAGCGTACTACAATGAGCAGTACTTC. It yields the protein CASVGQGLAYYNEQYF.

In this sample, this clonotype turned up a few times. The V gene is TRBV19, the J gene TRBJ2-3; no firm D call. The CDR3 loop spans 12 amino acids. Trimming took off 8 bases at V and 4 bases at J, with 10 bases between the two ends. Germline V gene sequence: CDR1 LNHDA, CDR2 SQIVND (reference sequence). The CDR3 loop reads CASADKADTQYF. CDR3 nucleotide sequence: TGTGCCAGTGCTGATAAGGCAGATACGCAGTATTTT.

This clonotype was counted only a few times. This chain links TRBV3-1 with TRBJ2-5; possibly TRBD2 for D (5 bases). This CDR3 has 14 amino acids. From germline, CDR1 is LGHDT and CDR2 YNNKEL (reference sequence). V was trimmed by 6 bases and J by 1 base, leaving 12 bases between them. CDR3 DNA sequence: TGTGCCAGCAGGCCTCCCGAGGGCCAAGAGACCCAGTACTTC. Translated: CASRPPEGQETQYF.

This clonotype occurred many times. The chain links TRBV12-3 or TRBV12-4 to TRBJ2-1; either TRBD1 or TRBD2 may supply D (7 bases each). V was shortened by 5 bases and J by 9 bases, with 17 bases between the two germline ends. The CDR3 runs 14 residues. The CDR3 DNA is TGTGCCAGCAGTACCCGACAGGGAGGGGCTGAGCAGTTCTTC. Protein: CASSTRQGGAEQFF.

This clonotype was seen many times. J is TRBJ2-2 and V is TRBV12-3 or TRBV12-4; 7 bases match TRBD2. This CDR3 has 16 residues. J was trimmed by 4 bases and V by 3 bases; bases with no gene match: 8. The CDR3 loop is CASSFGGGVSTGELFF. The CDR3 nucleotides are TGTGCCAGCAGTTTTGGGGGGGGAGTCTCCACCGGGGAGCTGTTTTTT.

The chain has TRBV7-2 and TRBJ2-5, with 7 positions matching TRBD2. The trim removed 8 bases at V and 2 bases at J, leaving 5 bases unmatched. The germline CDR1 and CDR2 sequences are SGHTA and FQGNSA. The CDR3 contains 13 residues. The CDR3 here is CASGRAWQETQYF. In DNA, the CDR3 is TGTGCCAGCGGGAGGGCGTGGCAAGAGACCCAGTACTTC.

This sequence joins TRBV7-2 and TRBJ2-3, with D possibly being TRBD1 (5 bases). This CDR3 comprises 15 residues. CDR1 is SGHTA and CDR2 is FQGNSA in the germline V gene. V lost 6 bases to trimming and J lost 0 bases, with 13 bases between them. The CDR3 DNA reads TGTGCCAGCAGGTGGACACCGACTAGCACAGATACGCAGTATTTT. Amino acids: CASRWTPTSTDTQYF.